What follows is one TCR beta chain and its context. This entry comes from a study of blood T cell repertoires in COVID-19. Germline V gene sequence: CDR1 SGHTA, CDR2 FQGNSA. V was trimmed by 1 base and J by 0 bases, leaving 10 bases between them. The CDR3 has 16 residues. In the authors' methods: Nucleated cell counts were estimated from reference gene primer amplification. Generated by immunoSEQ multiplex PCR, the TCRdb table keeps only in-frame clones and is missing some. V, J and clone size reflect that table, while D and trimming were determined from the DNA. The data hold 150,000 to 200,000 clones, with around four fifths observed a single time.

Sequencing used peripheral blood. The V call is TRBV7-2, the J call TRBJ2-4; no clear D. The clonotype was recovered from a woman of 80 years or more with acute or convalescent COVID-19. The CDR3 nucleotides read TGTGCCAGCAGCTTAGAGGTTAGCCCAGCCAAAAACATTCAGTACTTC. It codes for CASSLEVSPAKNIQYF.